This TCR beta chain came from a study of T cells after somatic rescue of genetic block. Assay: immunoSEQ multiplex PCR; the TCRdb copy retains only in-frame clones and omits some. The data contain around 64,000 clones, 92% of them seen just once; the ten biggest clones take up about 2.9%. There are 13 residues in the CDR3. Trimming cost V 6 bases and J 7 bases; bases outside gene matches: 3. Germline V CDR1 and CDR2: MNHEY, SVGAGI. The material sequenced was peripheral blood mononuclear cells (PBMCs). The chain recombines TRBV6-5 with TRBJ1-5; TRBD1 aligns across 10 bases. This sequence was found in a man aged 35 to 55. CDR3 bases: TGTGCCAGCAGCGTGGACAGGGGGCAGCCCCAGCATTTT. Its translation: CASSVDRGQPQHF.